This T cell receptor (beta chain) was recovered during a study of post-analysis software for immune sequencing data. At the level of the study: Patients with relapsing-remitting, secondary progressive and progressive-relapsing multiple sclerosis courses were all represented. Points from the study as a whole: The study found significantly lower normalized Chao1 diversity in multiple sclerosis patients than in controls. About five TRBV segments (TRBV5-6, TRBV5-1 and TRBV20-1 among them) occurred more frequently in patients than in controls. Co-batched samples clustered tightly together by F measure.

The TCR beta cDNA libraries carried unique molecular identifiers. Some 500,000 cDNA molecules were recovered from an input of roughly 0.85 to 10 million T cells. TCRdb ran MiXCR on the PCR reads and lists one entry per CDR3 protein. The sample includes 600,000 to 750,000 distinct CDR3 sequences, more than 50% of them seen just once. The CDR3 has 15 residues. V was clipped by 3 bases and J by 1 base; unmatched bases: 5. The germline V gene has CDR1 DFQATT and CDR2 SNEGSKA (reference sequence). About this clonotype itself: Its antigen is undetermined.

The sample was blood. The sequence came from a girl aged 2-15 years with multiple sclerosis. The chain links TRBV20-1 to TRBJ2-3; TRBD2 agrees at 9 bases. Here the CDR3 DNA reads TGCAGTGCTAGGGGGCTAGCGGGGCGCACAGATACGCAGTATTTT. Translated, it gives CSARGLAGRTDTQYF.